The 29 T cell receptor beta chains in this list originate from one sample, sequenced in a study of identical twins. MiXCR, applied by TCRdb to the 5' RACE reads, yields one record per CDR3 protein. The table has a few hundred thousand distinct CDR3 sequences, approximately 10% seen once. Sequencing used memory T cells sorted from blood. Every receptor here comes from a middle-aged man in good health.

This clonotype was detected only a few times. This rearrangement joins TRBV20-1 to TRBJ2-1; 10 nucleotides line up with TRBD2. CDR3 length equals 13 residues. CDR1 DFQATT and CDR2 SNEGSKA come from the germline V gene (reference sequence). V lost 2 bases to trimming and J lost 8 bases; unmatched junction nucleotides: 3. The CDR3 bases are TGCAGTGCTAGATCCGGACTAGCGGATGAGCAGTTCTTC. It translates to CSARSGLADEQFF.

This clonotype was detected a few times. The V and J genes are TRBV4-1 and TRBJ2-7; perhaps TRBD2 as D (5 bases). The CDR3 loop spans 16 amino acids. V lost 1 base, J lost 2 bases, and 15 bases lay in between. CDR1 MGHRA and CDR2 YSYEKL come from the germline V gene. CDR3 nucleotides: TGCGCCAGCAGCCAAGTCGGGCGGGCTCTCCCCTACGAGCAGTACTTC. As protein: CASSQVGRALPYEQYF.

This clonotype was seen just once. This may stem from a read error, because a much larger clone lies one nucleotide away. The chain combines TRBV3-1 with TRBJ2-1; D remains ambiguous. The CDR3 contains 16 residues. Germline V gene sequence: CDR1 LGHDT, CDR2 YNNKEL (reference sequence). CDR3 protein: CASGQEVRVTGGEQFF. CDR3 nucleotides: TGTGCCAGCGGCCAAGAAGTTCGGGTCACTGGTGGTGAGCAGTTCTTC.

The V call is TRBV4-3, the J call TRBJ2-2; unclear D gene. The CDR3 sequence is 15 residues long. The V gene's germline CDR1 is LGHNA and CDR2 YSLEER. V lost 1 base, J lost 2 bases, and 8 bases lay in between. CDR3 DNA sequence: TGCGCCAGCAGCCAAGCGGTGGGCAACACCGGGGAGCTGTTTTTT. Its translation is CASSQAVGNTGELFF.

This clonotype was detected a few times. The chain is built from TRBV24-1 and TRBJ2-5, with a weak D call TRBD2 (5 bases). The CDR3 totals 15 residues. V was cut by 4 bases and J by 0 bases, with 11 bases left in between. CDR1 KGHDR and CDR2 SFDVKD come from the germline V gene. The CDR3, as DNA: TGTGCCACCAGTGACTCCGACTATTACCAAGAGACCCAGTACTTC. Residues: CATSDSDYYQETQYF.

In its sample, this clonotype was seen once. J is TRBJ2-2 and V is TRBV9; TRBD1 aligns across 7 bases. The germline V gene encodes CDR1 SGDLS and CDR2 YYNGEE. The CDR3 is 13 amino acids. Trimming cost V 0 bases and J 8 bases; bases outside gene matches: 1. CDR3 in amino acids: CASSVAQGGELFF. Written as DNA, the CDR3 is TGTGCCAGCAGCGTAGCACAGGGGGGGGAGCTGTTTTTT.

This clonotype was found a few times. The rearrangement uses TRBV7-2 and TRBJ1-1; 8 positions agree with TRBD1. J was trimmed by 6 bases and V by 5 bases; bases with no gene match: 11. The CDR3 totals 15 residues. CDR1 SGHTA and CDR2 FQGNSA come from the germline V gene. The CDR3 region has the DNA TGTGCCAGCAGCCAACGACAGGGGCCTCGGGCTGAAGCTTTCTTT. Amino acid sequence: CASSQRQGPRAEAFF.

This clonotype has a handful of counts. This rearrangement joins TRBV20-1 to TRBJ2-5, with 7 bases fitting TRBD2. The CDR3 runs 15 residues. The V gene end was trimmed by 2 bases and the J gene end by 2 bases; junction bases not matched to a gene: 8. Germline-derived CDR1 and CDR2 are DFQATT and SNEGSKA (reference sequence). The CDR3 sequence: CSARKSGEPQETQYF. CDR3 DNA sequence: TGCAGTGCTAGAAAGAGCGGGGAGCCACAAGAGACCCAGTACTTC.

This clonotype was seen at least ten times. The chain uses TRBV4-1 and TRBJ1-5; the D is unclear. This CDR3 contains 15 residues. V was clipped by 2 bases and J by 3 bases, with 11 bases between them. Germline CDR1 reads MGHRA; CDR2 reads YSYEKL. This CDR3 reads CASSQNEYYNQPQHF. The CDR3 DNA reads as TGCGCCAGCAGCCAAAATGAGTACTACAATCAGCCCCAGCATTTT.

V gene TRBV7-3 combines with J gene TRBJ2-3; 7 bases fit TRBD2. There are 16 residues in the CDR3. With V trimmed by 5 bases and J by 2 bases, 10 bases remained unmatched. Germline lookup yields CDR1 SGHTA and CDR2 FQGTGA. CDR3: CASSPMRAGNTDTQYF. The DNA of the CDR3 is TGTGCCAGCAGCCCTATGAGAGCGGGAAACACAGATACGCAGTATTTT. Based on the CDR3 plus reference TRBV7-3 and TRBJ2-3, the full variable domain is GAGVSQTPSNKVTEKGKYVELRCDPISGHTALYWYRQSLGQGPEFLIYFQGTGAADDSGLPNDRFFAVRPEGSVSTLKIQRTERGDSAVYLCASSPMRAGNTDTQYFGPGTRLTVL.

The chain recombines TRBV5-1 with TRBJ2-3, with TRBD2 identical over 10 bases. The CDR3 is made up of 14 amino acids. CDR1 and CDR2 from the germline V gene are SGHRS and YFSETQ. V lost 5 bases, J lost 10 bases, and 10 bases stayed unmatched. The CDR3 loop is CASSPGTSDDPQYF. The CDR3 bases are TGCGCCAGCAGTCCCGGGACTAGCGATGATCCGCAGTATTTT. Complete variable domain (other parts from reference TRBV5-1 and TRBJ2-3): KAGVTQTPRYLIKTRGQQVTLSCSPISGHRSVSWYQQTPGQGLQFLFEYFSETQRNKGNFPGRFSGRQFSNSRSEMNVSTLELGDSALYLCASSPGTSDDPQYFGPGTRLTVL.

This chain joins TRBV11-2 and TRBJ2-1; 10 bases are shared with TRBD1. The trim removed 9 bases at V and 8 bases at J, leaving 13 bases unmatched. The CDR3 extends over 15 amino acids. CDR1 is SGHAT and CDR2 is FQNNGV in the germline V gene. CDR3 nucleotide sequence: TGTGCCAGTCGGTACCGGGACAGGGGTCTTGATGAGCAGTTCTTC. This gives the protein CASRYRDRGLDEQFF.

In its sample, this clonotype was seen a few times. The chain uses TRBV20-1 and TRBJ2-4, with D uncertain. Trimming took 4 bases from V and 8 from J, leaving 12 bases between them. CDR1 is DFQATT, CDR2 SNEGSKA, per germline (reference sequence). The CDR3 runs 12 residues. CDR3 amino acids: CSAILFSDIQYF. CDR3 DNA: TGCAGTGCTATTTTATTTTCCGACATTCAGTACTTC.

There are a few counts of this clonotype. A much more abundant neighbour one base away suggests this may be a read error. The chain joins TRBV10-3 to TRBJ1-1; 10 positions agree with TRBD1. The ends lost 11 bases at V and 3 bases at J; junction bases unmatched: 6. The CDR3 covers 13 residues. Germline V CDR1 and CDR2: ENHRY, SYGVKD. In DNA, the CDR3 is TGTGCCGCCAGACAGGGGGCGGACACTGAAGCTTTCTTT. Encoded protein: CAARQGADTEAFF.

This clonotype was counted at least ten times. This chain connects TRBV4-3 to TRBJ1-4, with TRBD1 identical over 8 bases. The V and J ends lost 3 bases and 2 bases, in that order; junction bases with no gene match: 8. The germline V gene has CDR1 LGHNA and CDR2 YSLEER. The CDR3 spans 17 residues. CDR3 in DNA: TGCGCCAGCAGCCATCCTAAGGACAGGGCCACTAATGAAAAACTGTTTTTT. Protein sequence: CASSHPKDRATNEKLFF.

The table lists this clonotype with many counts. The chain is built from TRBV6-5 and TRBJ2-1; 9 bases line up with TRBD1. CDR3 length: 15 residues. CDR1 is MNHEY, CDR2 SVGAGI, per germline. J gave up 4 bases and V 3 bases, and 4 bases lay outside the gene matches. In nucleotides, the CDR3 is TGTGCCAGCAGTTATAGGACAGGGGCGTACAATGAGCAGTTCTTC. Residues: CASSYRTGAYNEQFF.

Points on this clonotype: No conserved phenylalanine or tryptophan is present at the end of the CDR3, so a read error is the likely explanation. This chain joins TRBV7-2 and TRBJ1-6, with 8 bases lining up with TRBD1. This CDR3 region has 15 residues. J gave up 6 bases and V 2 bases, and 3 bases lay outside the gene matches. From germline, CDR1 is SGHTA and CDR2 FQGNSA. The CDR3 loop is CASSLLQGGNSPLHL. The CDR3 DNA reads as TGTGCCAGCAGCTTACTACAGGGGGGTAATTCACCCCTCCACCTT.

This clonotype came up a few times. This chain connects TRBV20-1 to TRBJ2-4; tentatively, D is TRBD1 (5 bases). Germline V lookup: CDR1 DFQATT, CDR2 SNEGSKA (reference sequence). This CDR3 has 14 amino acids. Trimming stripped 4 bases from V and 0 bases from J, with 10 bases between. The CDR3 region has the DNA TGCAGTGCTACAGGGTTACTAGCCAAAAACATTCAGTACTTC. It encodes CSATGLLAKNIQYF.

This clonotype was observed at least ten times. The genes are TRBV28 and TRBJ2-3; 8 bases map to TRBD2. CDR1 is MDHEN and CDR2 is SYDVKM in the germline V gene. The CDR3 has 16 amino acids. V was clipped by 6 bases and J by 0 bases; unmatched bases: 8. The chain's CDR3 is CASSRTSGSSTDTQYF. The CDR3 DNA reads TGTGCCAGCAGCCGTACTAGCGGTTCTAGCACAGATACGCAGTATTTT. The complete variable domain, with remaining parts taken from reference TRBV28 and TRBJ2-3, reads DVKVTQSSRYLVKRTGEKVFLECVQDMDHENMFWYRQDPGLGLRLIYFSYDVKMKEKGDIPEGYSVSREKKERFSLILESASTNQTSMYLCASSRTSGSSTDTQYFGPGTRLTVL.

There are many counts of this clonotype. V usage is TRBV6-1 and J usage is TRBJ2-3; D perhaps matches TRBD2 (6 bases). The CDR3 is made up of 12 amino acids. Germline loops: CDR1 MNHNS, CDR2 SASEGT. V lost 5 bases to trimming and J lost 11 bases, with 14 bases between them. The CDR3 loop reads CASSTGGGVQYF. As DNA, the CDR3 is TGTGCCAGCAGTACCGGGGGAGGTGTGCAGTATTTT.

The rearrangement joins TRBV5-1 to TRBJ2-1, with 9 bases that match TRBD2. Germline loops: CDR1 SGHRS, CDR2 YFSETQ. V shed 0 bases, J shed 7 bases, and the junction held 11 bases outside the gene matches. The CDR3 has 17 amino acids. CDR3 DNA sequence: TGCGCCAGCAGCTTGGGACGCGGGGGGGGCCGGGCAAATGAGCAGTTCTTC. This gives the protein CASSLGRGGGRANEQFF.

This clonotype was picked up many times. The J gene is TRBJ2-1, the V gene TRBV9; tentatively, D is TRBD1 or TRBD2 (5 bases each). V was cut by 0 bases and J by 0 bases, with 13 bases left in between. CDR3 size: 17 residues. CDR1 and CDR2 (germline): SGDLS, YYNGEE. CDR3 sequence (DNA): TGTGCCAGCAGCGTAGGTTTGGGGGAGAGCTCCTACAATGAGCAGTTCTTC. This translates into CASSVGLGESSYNEQFF.

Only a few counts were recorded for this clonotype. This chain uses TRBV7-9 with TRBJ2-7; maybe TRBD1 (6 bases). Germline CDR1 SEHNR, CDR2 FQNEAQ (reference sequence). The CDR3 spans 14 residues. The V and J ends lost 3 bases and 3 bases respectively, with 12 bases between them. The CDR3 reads CASSLRQDSYEQYF. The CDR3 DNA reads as TGTGCCAGCAGCTTGCGCCAGGACAGCTACGAGCAGTACTTC.

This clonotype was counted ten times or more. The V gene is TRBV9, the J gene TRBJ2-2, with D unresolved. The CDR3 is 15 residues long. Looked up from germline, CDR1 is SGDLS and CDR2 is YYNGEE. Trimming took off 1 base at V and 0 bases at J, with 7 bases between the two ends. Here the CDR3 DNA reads TGTGCCAGCAGCGTAATGGGCGCGAACACCGGGGAGCTGTTTTTT. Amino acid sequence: CASSVMGANTGELFF.

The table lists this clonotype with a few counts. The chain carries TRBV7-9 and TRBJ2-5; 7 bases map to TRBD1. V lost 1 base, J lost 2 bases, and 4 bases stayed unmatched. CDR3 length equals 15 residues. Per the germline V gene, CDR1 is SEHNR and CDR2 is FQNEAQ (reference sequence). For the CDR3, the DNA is TGTGCCAGCAGCTTAGGCCCGGGACAGCAAGAGACCCAGTACTTC. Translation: CASSLGPGQQETQYF.

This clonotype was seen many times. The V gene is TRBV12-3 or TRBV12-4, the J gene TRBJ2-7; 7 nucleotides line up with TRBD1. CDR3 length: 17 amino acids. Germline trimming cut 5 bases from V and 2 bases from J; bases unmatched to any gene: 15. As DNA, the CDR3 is TGTGCCAGCAGTCTTACTTGGGACAGCCCGCTAGCCTACGAGCAGTACTTC. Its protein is CASSLTWDSPLAYEQYF.

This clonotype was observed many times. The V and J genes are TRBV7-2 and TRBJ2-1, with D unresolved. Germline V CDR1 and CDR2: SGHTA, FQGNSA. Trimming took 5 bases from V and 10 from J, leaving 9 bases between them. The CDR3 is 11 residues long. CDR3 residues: CASSPIPEQFF. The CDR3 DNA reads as TGTGCCAGCAGCCCCATTCCCGAGCAGTTCTTC.

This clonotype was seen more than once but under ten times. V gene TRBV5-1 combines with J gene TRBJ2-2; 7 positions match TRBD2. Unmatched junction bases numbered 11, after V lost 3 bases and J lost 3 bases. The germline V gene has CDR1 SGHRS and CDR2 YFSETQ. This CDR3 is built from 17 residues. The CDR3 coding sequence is TGCGCCAGCAGCTCGCGGGGAGGGAGCGCCTACACCGGGGAGCTGTTTTTT. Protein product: CASSSRGGSAYTGELFF.

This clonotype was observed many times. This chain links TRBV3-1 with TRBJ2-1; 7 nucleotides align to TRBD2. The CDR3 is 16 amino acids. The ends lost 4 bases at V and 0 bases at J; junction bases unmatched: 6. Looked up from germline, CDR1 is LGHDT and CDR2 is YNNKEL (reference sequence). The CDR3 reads CASSRSRTSSYNEQFF. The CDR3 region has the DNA TGTGCCAGCAGCCGATCTAGGACTAGCTCCTACAATGAGCAGTTCTTC.